This entry is about one T cell receptor beta chain. The antigen is undetermined. Reverse transcribing all isolated RNA meant expressed TCRB transcripts were sequenced. The method was immunoSEQ multiplex PCR; TCRdb's version includes in-frame clones alone and lacks a portion of them. Of about 230,000 clones in the sample, roughly 17% were seen once. These data belong to a study of beta chain features in type 1 diabetes. Notes on the study in general: For Type 1 diabetes patients, all four CD4+ subsets carried TCRB CDR3s that were moderately but significantly shorter.

The V and J ends lost 0 bases and 6 bases respectively, with 16 bases between them. This CDR3 has 16 residues. CDR1 and CDR2 (germline): MNHEY, SVGAGI. This chain uses TRBV6-5 with TRBJ2-3; D unresolved. The source of this sequence is a man aged 25-40 years with type 1 diabetes. Sequenced input: naive CD4+ T cells from blood. The CDR3 reads CASSYSNRVRGDTQYF. DNA of the CDR3: TGTGCCAGCAGTTACTCGAACCGGGTGCGCGGCGATACGCAGTATTTT.